A single sample is the source of the 27 T cell receptor beta chains below, sequenced in a study of blood T cell repertoires in COVID-19. Using immunoSEQ multiplex PCR, the repertoire was profiled, and TCRdb retains in-frame clones only, with some absent. The table records about 60,000 clones, 87% of them present only once. The source material was peripheral blood. These receptors originate from a human donor with acute or convalescent COVID-19. The donor label of this sample is uncertain.

The chain has TRBV14 and TRBJ2-1; the match to TRBD2 covers 8 bases. Looked up from germline, CDR1 is SGHDN and CDR2 is FVKESK. The CDR3 spans 18 residues. J lost 6 bases, V lost 0 bases, and 13 bases had no gene match. The CDR3 is CASSQDFYPSRGGNEQFF. DNA for the CDR3: TGTGCCAGCAGCCAAGACTTTTATCCTAGCCGGGGGGGCAATGAGCAGTTCTTC.

The genes are TRBV7-6 and TRBJ2-3; 8 positions match TRBD2. Germline CDR1 reads SGHVS; CDR2 reads FNYEAQ. With V trimmed by 0 bases and J by 4 bases, 3 bases remained unmatched. CDR3 length equals 15 residues. CDR3: CASSLAVRGADTQYF. CDR3 coding DNA: TGTGCCAGCAGCTTAGCCGTGCGGGGGGCAGATACGCAGTATTTT.

This chain links TRBV7-9 with TRBJ2-7; D may be TRBD1 (6 bases). Trimming shortened V by 2 bases and J by 2 bases, and 10 bases separated the two germline ends. CDR1 SEHNR and CDR2 FQNEAQ come from the germline V gene (reference sequence). The CDR3 consists of 14 residues. CDR3: CASSLRQAAYEQYF. CDR3 sequence (DNA): TGTGCCAGCAGCTTACGACAGGCTGCCTACGAGCAGTACTTC.

DNA of the CDR3: TGTGCCAGCAGAGAGCTAGCGGGAGGGCCCGGGGAGCTGTTTTTT. Translating gives CASRELAGGPGELFF. The genes are TRBV2 and TRBJ2-2, with 12 bases identical to TRBD2. Germline V gene sequence: CDR1 SNHLY, CDR2 FYNNEI. The CDR3 totals 15 residues. V lost 6 bases to trimming and J lost 6 bases; unmatched junction nucleotides: 5.

This chain uses TRBV27 with TRBJ1-1; D uncertain. Trimming took 1 base from V and 1 from J, leaving 13 bases between them. Germline values: CDR1 MNHEY, CDR2 SMNVEV (reference sequence). The CDR3 consists of 16 residues. CDR3 sequence: CASSLWVGLSNTEAFF. The DNA for the CDR3 is TGTGCCAGCAGTTTATGGGTCGGACTTTCGAACACTGAAGCTTTCTTT.

The chain is built from TRBV7-2 and TRBJ1-1; D gene ambiguous. V was trimmed by 6 bases and J by 2 bases, leaving 13 bases between them. This CDR3 has 14 amino acids. The germline CDR1 and CDR2 sequences are SGHTA and FQGNSA. The chain's CDR3 is CASRLTRGNTEAFF. Written as DNA, the CDR3 is TGTGCCAGCAGGTTGACCCGGGGAAACACTGAAGCTTTCTTT.

The chain combines TRBV21-1 with TRBJ1-1; TRBD1, as called in the table, went unchecked against the DNA. TRBV21-1 is tagged as a pseudogene. The CDR3 has 14 amino acids. In DNA form, the CDR3 reads TGTGCCAGCAGCAAAGTTGGCATGAACACTGAAGCTTTCTTT. Amino acid sequence: CASSKVGMNTEAFF.

The CDR3 here is CSACGTILAGGDTDTQYF. The CDR3 region has the DNA TGCAGTGCTTGTGGGACTATTCTAGCGGGGGGGGACACAGATACGCAGTATTTT. This chain uses TRBV20-1 with TRBJ2-3; 12 nucleotides match TRBD2. The germline V gene has CDR1 DFQATT and CDR2 SNEGSKA (reference sequence). This CDR3 has 18 residues. Trimming cost V 5 bases and J 2 bases; bases outside gene matches: 14.

This chain uses TRBV28 with TRBJ1-5; D is unresolved. V dropped 6 bases and J dropped 11 bases, with 20 bases sitting between them. The germline V gene encodes CDR1 MDHEN and CDR2 SYDVKM. The CDR3 covers 14 residues. CDR3 amino acids: CASSLLTARSSQHF. CDR3 sequence (DNA): TGTGCCAGCAGCCTACTAACCGCCCGGAGCTCCCAGCATTTT.

The V gene is TRBV19, the J gene TRBJ1-2; D not resolved. The germline gives CDR1 LNHDA, CDR2 SQIVND (reference sequence). The CDR3 totals 13 residues. Trimming took 7 bases from V and 8 from J, leaving 17 bases between them. The CDR3 protein is CASTPEGKRGYTF. CDR3 in DNA: TGTGCCAGTACCCCAGAGGGAAAGAGGGGCTACACCTTC.

The chain links TRBV27 to TRBJ2-7; possible D gene TRBD2, 5 bases. CDR1 MNHEY and CDR2 SMNVEV come from the germline V gene (reference sequence). Trimming removed 0 bases at V and 0 bases at J, with 12 bases between. This CDR3 is 16 amino acids long. The CDR3 loop reads CASSLSRGLGSYEQYF. The CDR3 DNA sequence: TGTGCCAGCAGTTTATCCCGAGGGCTGGGCTCCTACGAGCAGTACTTC.

The rearrangement joins TRBV2 to TRBJ1-2; D unresolved. The CDR3 is made up of 15 amino acids. Germline lookup yields CDR1 SNHLY and CDR2 FYNNEI. Trimming took off 4 bases at V and 4 bases at J, with 16 bases between the two ends. For the CDR3, the DNA is TGTGCCAGCAGTGCAGAACAGTATTTCTTCTATGGCTACACCTTC. Translating it yields CASSAEQYFFYGYTF.

The DNA of the CDR3 is TGTGCCAGCAGCCCAGGACAGCTGGCCGAGCAGTACTTC. Its translation: CASSPGQLAEQYF. The chain carries TRBV3-1 (or the pseudogene TRBV3-2) and TRBJ2-7; D is possibly TRBD1 (6 bases). V was cut by 4 bases and J by 6 bases, with 13 bases left in between. This CDR3 spans 13 amino acids. Germline CDR1 LGHDT, CDR2 YNNKEL (reference sequence).

This clone was seen more than once but under ten times. V is TRBV9 and J is TRBJ2-1; 8 bases fit TRBD2. The V and J ends lost 2 bases and 4 bases, in that order; junction bases with no gene match: 8. Germline assignment: CDR1 SGDLS and CDR2 YYNGEE. The length of the CDR3 is 16 residues. CDR3 DNA: TGTGCCAGCAGCGTTGGTGAACTAGCGGTATACAATGAGCAGTTCTTC. Translating gives CASSVGELAVYNEQFF.

This sequence joins TRBV5-1 and TRBJ1-4; TRBD1 is a possible D gene (5 bases). V was shortened by 0 bases and J by 4 bases, with 7 bases between the two germline ends. The germline CDR1 and CDR2 sequences are SGHRS and YFSETQ. The CDR3 sequence is 14 residues long. The CDR3 loop is CASSLGQINEKLFF. Written as DNA, the CDR3 is TGCGCCAGCAGCTTGGGACAGATTAATGAAAAACTGTTTTTT.

The V call is TRBV5-1, the J call TRBJ1-1, with D possibly TRBD1 on 5 matching bases. This CDR3 has 12 amino acids. CDR1 and CDR2 (germline): SGHRS, YFSETQ. The V and J ends lost 8 bases and 1 base respectively, with 9 bases between them. The CDR3 sequence: CASSDRNTEAFF. CDR3 in DNA: TGCGCCAGTTCCGACAGGAACACTGAAGCTTTCTTT.

The table lists this clone with a few counts. This chain connects TRBV7-8 to TRBJ2-7, with D maybe TRBD2 (5 bases). The CDR3 totals 14 residues. V was trimmed by 5 bases and J by 7 bases, leaving 18 bases between them. The germline V gene encodes CDR1 SGHVS and CDR2 FQNEAQ. The CDR3 loop reads CASSPDLGDWEQYV. CDR3 nucleotide sequence: TGTGCCAGCAGCCCAGATCTGGGAGATTGGGAGCAGTACGTC.

V usage is TRBV6-2 or TRBV6-3 and J usage is TRBJ1-5, with D unresolved. Between the trimmed V and J ends, which lost 0 bases and 2 bases, there was a span of 5 bases. The germline V gene encodes CDR1 MNHEY and CDR2 SVGEGT. This CDR3 has 14 residues. The CDR3: CASSYSSGNQPQHF. The CDR3 DNA reads as TGTGCCAGCAGTTACTCGTCGGGCAATCAGCCCCAGCATTTT.

In regard to this clone: Other nucleotide sequences from this sample produce the same CDR3. The chain has TRBV10-3 and TRBJ2-3, with a tentative D call TRBD2 (6 bases). V was pared by 3 bases and J by 0 bases, with 7 bases between. Per germline, CDR1 ENHRY and CDR2 SYGVKD. There are 14 residues in the CDR3. The CDR3 nucleotides read TGTGCCATCAGTGAAAGCGGGAGCACAGATACGCAGTATTTT. It is translated as CAISESGSTDTQYF.

The V and J genes are TRBV24-1 and TRBJ2-1; 8 bases align to TRBD1. This CDR3 spans 16 amino acids. Germline trimming cut 4 bases from V and 4 bases from J; bases unmatched to any gene: 8. The germline gives CDR1 KGHDR, CDR2 SFDVKD. Written as DNA, the CDR3 is TGTGCCACCAGTGACCCGGACAGGGCCAGGTACAATGAGCAGTTCTTC. As protein: CATSDPDRARYNEQFF.

This chain links TRBV28 with TRBJ1-1; no reliable D call. This CDR3 contains 15 residues. V lost 3 bases and J lost 4, with 15 bases in between. In germline, CDR1 is MDHEN, CDR2 SYDVKM. As DNA, the CDR3 is TGTGCCAGCAGTTTCGAGACCCGGGGAGGCACTGAAGCTTTCTTT. Translated: CASSFETRGGTEAFF.

V usage is TRBV7-2 and J usage is TRBJ1-4, with no clear D. The germline CDR1 and CDR2 sequences are SGHTA and FQGNSA. V lost 0 bases, J lost 14 bases, and 10 bases lay in between. The CDR3 totals 12 residues. CDR3 sequence (DNA): TGTGCCAGCAGCTTAGCGCGGGGAGGGCTGTTTTTT. Translating gives CASSLARGGLFF. The whole variable domain, remainder taken from reference TRBV7-2 and TRBJ1-4, is GAGVSQSPSNKVTEKGKDVELRCDPISGHTALYWYRQSLGQGLEFLIYFQGNSAPDKSGLPSDRFSAERTGGSVSTLTIQRTQQEDSAVYLCASSLARGGLFFGSGTQLSVL.

This chain uses TRBV28 with TRBJ2-5; TRBD2 matches at 10 bases. CDR3 size: 14 residues. V lost 9 bases, J lost 6 bases, and 10 bases stayed unmatched. Germline V gene data show CDR1 as MDHEN and CDR2 as SYDVKM. The CDR3 DNA sequence: TGTGCCAGTTTCACTAGCGGGGTCTTAAAGACCCAGTACTTC. Translating gives CASFTSGVLKTQYF.

This clone is a singleton in its sample. The J gene is TRBJ2-7, the V gene TRBV10-2; TRBD1 agrees at 9 bases. The CDR3 sequence is 15 residues long. Germline V gives CDR1 WSHSY, CDR2 SAAADI. Trimming cost V 6 bases and J 2 bases; bases outside gene matches: 8. This CDR3 reads CASSAHRGQTYEQYF. The DNA for the CDR3 is TGCGCCAGCAGCGCGCACAGGGGGCAGACCTACGAGCAGTACTTC.

The rearrangement links TRBV19 to TRBJ1-3; 9 bases are a match to TRBD1. V shed 5 bases and J 4 bases; nucleotides not matched to a gene: 6. Germline CDR1 LNHDA, CDR2 SQIVND (reference sequence). The CDR3 totals 15 residues. The CDR3 here is CASSGDRVSGNTIYF. The DNA of the CDR3 is TGTGCCAGTAGTGGGGACAGGGTATCCGGAAACACCATATATTTT.

The gene calls are TRBV5-4 and TRBJ1-2; the match to TRBD1 covers 8 bases. Germline loops: CDR1 SGHNT, CDR2 YYREEE (reference sequence). Losses at the gene ends were 0 bases for V and 7 bases for J; bases not matched to a gene: 14. This CDR3 is 17 amino acids long. As DNA, the CDR3 is TGTGCCAGCAGCTTGGGAATTGGTGGACAGGGAGACGGTGGCTACACCTTC. Protein: CASSLGIGGQGDGGYTF.

CDR3 in amino acids: CASSVAGTGSSGETDTQYF. CDR3 coding DNA: TGTGCCAGCAGCGTAGCAGGGACAGGGAGTAGCGGGGAAACAGATACGCAGTATTTT. The rearrangement uses TRBV9 and TRBJ2-3; possibly TRBD1 for D (9 bases). Germline V gene sequence: CDR1 SGDLS, CDR2 YYNGEE. The V end lost 0 bases, the J end lost 3 bases, and 23 bases lay between the germline ends. The CDR3 extends over 19 amino acids. Full variable domain (outside the CDR3, taken from reference TRBV9 and TRBJ2-3): DSGVTQTPKHLITATGQRVTLRCSPRSGDLSVYWYQQSLDQGLQFLIQYYNGEERAKGNILERFSAQQFPDLHSELNLSSLELGDSALYFCASSVAGTGSSGETDTQYFGPGTRLTVL.